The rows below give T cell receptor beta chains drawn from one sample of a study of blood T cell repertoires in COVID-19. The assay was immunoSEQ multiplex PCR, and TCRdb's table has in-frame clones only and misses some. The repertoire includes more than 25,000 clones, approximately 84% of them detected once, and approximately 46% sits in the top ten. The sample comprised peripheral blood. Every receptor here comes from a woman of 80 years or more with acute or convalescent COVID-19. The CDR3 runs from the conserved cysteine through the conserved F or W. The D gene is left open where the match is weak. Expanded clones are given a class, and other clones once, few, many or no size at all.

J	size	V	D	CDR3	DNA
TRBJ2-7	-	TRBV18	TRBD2	CASSPLAGAYEQYF	TGTGCCAGCTCACCACTTGCGGGAGCCTACGAGCAGTACTTC
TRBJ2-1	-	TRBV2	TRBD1	CASSGQGQNEQFF	TGTGCCAGCAGTGGACAGGGGCAAAATGAGCAGTTCTTC
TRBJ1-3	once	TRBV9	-	CASSVGGRLTGNTIYF	TGTGCCAGCAGCGTAGGAGGCAGACTTACTGGAAACACCATATATTTT
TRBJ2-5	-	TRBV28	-	CASSTRVGTQYF	TGTGCCAGCAGTACCAGGGTTGGGACCCAGTACTTC
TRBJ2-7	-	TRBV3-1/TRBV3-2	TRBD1	CASSQGGTAYEQYF	TGTGCCAGCAGCCAAGGAGGGACAGCGTACGAGCAGTACTTC
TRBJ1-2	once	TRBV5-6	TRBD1	CATSPGQNYGYTF	TGTGCCACCAGCCCGGGACAGAATTATGGCTACACCTTC
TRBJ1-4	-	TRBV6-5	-	CASRGGAGEKLFF	TGTGCCAGTCGGGGGGGAGCTGGTGAAAAACTGTTTTTT
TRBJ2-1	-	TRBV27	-	CASKFTSSYNEQFF	TGTGCCAGCAAGTTTACAAGCTCCTACAATGAGCAGTTCTTC
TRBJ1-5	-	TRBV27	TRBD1	CASRGQGRQPQHF	TGTGCCAGCAGAGGACAGGGACGCCAGCCCCAGCATTTT
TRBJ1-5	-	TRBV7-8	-	CASTTLGARVQPQHF	TGTGCCAGCACCACCCTTGGGGCGCGAGTTCAGCCCCAGCATTTT
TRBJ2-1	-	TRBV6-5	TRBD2	CASSYPGLAGNNEQFF	TGTGCCAGCAGTTACCCGGGACTAGCGGGGAACAATGAGCAGTTCTTC
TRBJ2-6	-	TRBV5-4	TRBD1	CASSLGQGKSNVLTF	TGTGCCAGCAGCCTCGGACAGGGGAAGTCCAACGTCCTGACTTTC
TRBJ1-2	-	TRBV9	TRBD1	CASSGGTESTTF	TGTGCCAGCAGCGGAGGGACAGAGTCTACCACCTTC
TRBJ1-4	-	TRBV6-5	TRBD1	CASRDGTERMKKLFF	TGTGCCAGCAGGGACGGGACAGAAAGAATGAAAAAACTGTTTTTT